The 4 T cell receptor beta chains listed next were all sequenced from one sample in a study of glioma-infiltrating T cells. Using RNA template, CDR3s of TCR alpha and beta were amplified with iRepertoire arm-PCR. TCRdb processed the multiplex PCR reads anew with MiXCR; each CDR3 protein has one entry. The sample lists a few hundred thousand distinct CDR3 sequences, 41% occurring once. What was sequenced was glioma tissue, nonneoplastic brain tissue, or PBMCs (not recorded which). These TCRs come from a human donor with low-grade glioma or glioblastoma, undergoing nonglioma brain surgery, or in good health (not recorded which).

Points on this clonotype: Being one base from a much bigger clone, this may be a read error. The conserved phenylalanine or tryptophan is not found at the CDR3 terminus, so this likely reflects a read error. The CDR3 nucleotides read TGTGCCAGCAGTCCTCAGGGACAGCCCCAGCATTCT. Translated, it gives CASSPQGQPQHS. The gene calls are TRBV28 and TRBJ1-5; D is possibly TRBD1 (5 bases). V was cut by 5 bases and J by 7 bases, with 9 bases left in between. The CDR3 totals 12 residues. Germline V gene sequence: CDR1 MDHEN, CDR2 SYDVKM.

This clonotype has more than one count but fewer than ten. The gene calls are TRBV10-3 and TRBJ2-5, with 7 positions matching TRBD2. Germline V CDR1 and CDR2: ENHRY, SYGVKD. V lost 3 bases and J lost 7; bases outside the gene matches: 11. The CDR3 length is 15 residues. The CDR3 spells CAISELSGGRGTQYF. DNA of the CDR3: TGTGCCATCAGTGAATTGTCGGGGGGACGCGGGACCCAGTACTTC.

Many counts were recorded for this clonotype. J is TRBJ1-5 and V is TRBV28; unclear D gene. Germline V gene data show CDR1 as MDHEN and CDR2 as SYDVKM. Trimming took 5 bases from V and 5 from J, leaving 10 bases between them. This CDR3 comprises 13 residues. CDR3 region: CASSPRGDQPQHF. CDR3 coding DNA: TGTGCCAGCAGTCCCCGGGGTGATCAGCCCCAGCATTTT.

In regard to this clonotype: Being one base from a much bigger clone, this may be a read error. The CDR3 nucleotides are TGTGCCAGCAGTGAATTCGGTACAGGGGGCTACACTGAAGCTTTCTTT. It encodes CASSEFGTGGYTEAFF. The V and J genes are TRBV6-1 and TRBJ1-1, with 9 nucleotides matching TRBD1. The length of the CDR3 is 16 residues. Per the germline V gene, CDR1 is MNHNS and CDR2 is SASEGT. Trimming took 2 bases from V and 3 from J; bases not matched to a gene: 7.